These 6 T cell receptor beta chains came from one sample sequenced in a study of blood T cell repertoires in COVID-19 (dated by TCRdb to 2019 to 2021). Receptors were amplified or captured by the immunoSEQ multiplex PCR assay. The table was pulled from immuneACCESS by TCRdb, which kept in-frame rearrangements only. Such tables lose some clones; where checked, under half of the loss comes from unresolved V genes, and the rest has no known cause. The table for this sample lists about 240,000 clones; approximately 83% of them were counted only once. The biggest ten clones account for 1.9% of the sample. Input material: peripheral blood. These receptors were taken from a young man who had recovered from COVID-19.

The chain couples TRBV7-2 to TRBJ2-1; TRBD1 agrees at 9 bases. Trimming at V came to 5 bases and at J to 3 bases, leaving 8 bases not matched to a gene. This CDR3 comprises 16 residues. Germline V gene sequence: CDR1 SGHTA, CDR2 FQGNSA. The CDR3 DNA reads TGTGCCAGCAGCCCGACGGGACAGGGAGGCTACAATGAGCAGTTCTTC. It codes for CASSPTGQGGYNEQFF.

The chain carries TRBV10-2 and TRBJ1-6; a possible D gene is TRBD1 (5 bases). Deletions cut 2 bases from V and 8 bases from J, with 13 bases between. This CDR3 region has 15 residues. CDR1 is WSHSY, CDR2 SAAADI, per germline. The CDR3 DNA sequence: TGCGCCAGCAGTGAGACAGGTTTCGGCGATTCACCCCTCCACTTT. It specifies CASSETGFGDSPLHF.

CDR3 sequence reads: CASSLQSDTQYF. In nucleotides, the CDR3 is TGTGCCAGCAGCTTGCAGTCGGATACGCAGTATTTT. The chain has TRBV7-9 and TRBJ2-3; D not resolved. The CDR3 contains 12 residues. The germline V gene has CDR1 SEHNR and CDR2 FQNEAQ (reference sequence). The ends were cut back, 3 bases at V and 6 bases at J, with 7 bases in the middle.

This chain joins TRBV28 and TRBJ2-1, with D perhaps TRBD1 (6 bases). The V and J ends lost 7 bases and 7 bases respectively, with 17 bases between them. CDR1 and CDR2 from the germline V gene are MDHEN and SYDVKM. The CDR3 covers 14 residues. CDR3 region: CASTTTGIINEQFF. CDR3 in DNA: TGTGCCAGCACAACGACAGGTATCATAAATGAGCAGTTCTTC.

This clone has a handful of counts. J is TRBJ1-6 and V is TRBV5-5, with D perhaps TRBD1 (5 bases). The CDR3 has 15 amino acids. CDR1 is SGHKS and CDR2 is YYEKEE in the germline V gene (reference sequence). V was trimmed by 0 bases and J by 10 bases, leaving 14 bases between them. DNA for the CDR3: TGTGCCAGCAGCTTGGCTGGCAGGGTCAGGTCACCCCTCCACTTT. This translates into CASSLAGRVRSPLHF.

This clone has more than one count but fewer than ten. The chain employs TRBV10-3 and TRBJ2-3, with 11 bases fitting TRBD2. With V trimmed by 8 bases and J by 1 base, 5 bases remained unmatched. Germline V CDR1 and CDR2: ENHRY, SYGVKD. The CDR3 spans 15 residues. The CDR3 DNA is TGTGCCATCGGCACTAGCGGGGGAGGCACAGATACGCAGTATTTT. This translates into CAIGTSGGGTDTQYF.